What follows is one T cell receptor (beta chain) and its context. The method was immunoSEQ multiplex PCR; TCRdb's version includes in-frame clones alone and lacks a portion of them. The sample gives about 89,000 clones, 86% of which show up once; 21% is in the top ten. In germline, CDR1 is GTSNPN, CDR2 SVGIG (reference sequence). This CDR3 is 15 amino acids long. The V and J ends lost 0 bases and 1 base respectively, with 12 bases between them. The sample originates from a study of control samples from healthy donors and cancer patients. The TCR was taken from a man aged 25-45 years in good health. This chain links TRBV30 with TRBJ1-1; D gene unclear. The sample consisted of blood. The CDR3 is CAWSVRGYRNTEAFF. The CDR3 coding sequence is TGTGCCTGGAGTGTACGTGGGTACCGGAACACTGAAGCTTTCTTT.